The 3 T cell receptor beta chains below come from one sample, sequenced in a study of CD8 T cells in Susac syndrome. The RNA, roughly 0.45 to 1 ug, was put through reverse transcription using random hexamers. TCRdb reprocessed the immunoSEQ multiplex PCR reads via MiXCR and lists one record per CDR3 protein. Seen here are more than 65,000 distinct CDR3 sequences, about 95% observed once, and the top ten hold roughly 0.44%. Sequencing input: CD8+ T cells from PBMCs. The receptors shown here come from a human donor with Susac syndrome.

The V call is TRBV7-2, the J call TRBJ2-7; D assignment may be TRBD1 or TRBD2 (5 bases each). The CDR3 contains 15 residues. CDR1 is SGHTA, CDR2 FQGNSA, per germline. Between the trimmed V and J ends, which lost 1 base and 5 bases, there was a span of 15 bases. The CDR3 sequence is CASSLVVGVGDEQYF. The CDR3 nucleotides read TGTGCCAGCAGCTTAGTGGTGGGGGTCGGGGACGAGCAGTACTTC. The whole variable domain, remainder taken from reference TRBV7-2 and TRBJ2-7, is GAGVSQSPSNKVTEKGKDVELRCDPISGHTALYWYRQSLGQGLEFLIYFQGNSAPDKSGLPSDRFSAERTGGSVSTLTIQRTQQEDSAVYLCASSLVVGVGDEQYFGPGTRLTVT.

For the CDR3, the DNA is TGTGCCAGCAGCTTAGCAGGGGCACAAGAGACCCAGTACTTC. This translates into CASSLAGAQETQYF. V and J are TRBV7-9 and TRBJ2-5; D is possibly TRBD1 (5 bases). There are 14 residues in the CDR3. Germline V gives CDR1 SEHNR, CDR2 FQNEAQ (reference sequence). Trimming left V 0 bases short and J 2 bases short, with 7 bases between.

The genes are TRBV29-1 and TRBJ2-4; D unresolved. Trimming stripped 3 bases from V and 2 bases from J, with 14 bases between. The CDR3 extends over 15 amino acids. Germline V CDR1 and CDR2: SQVTM, ANQGSEA. CDR3 loop: CSVDGDHPTKNIQYF. The CDR3, as DNA: TGCAGCGTTGATGGGGATCATCCCACCAAAAACATTCAGTACTTC.